This T cell receptor beta chain was identified in a study of blood T cell repertoires in COVID-19. This CDR3 is 15 amino acids long. V lost 6 bases, J lost 6 bases, and 13 bases stayed unmatched. Germline CDR1 and CDR2: SQVTM and ANQGSEA. The assay was immunoSEQ multiplex PCR, and TCRdb's table has in-frame clones only and misses some. This sample has some 120,000 clones; 85% occur once, and the top ten carry approximately 3%. The TCR comes from a woman of 80 years or more with COVID-19, enrolled during active disease. V and J are TRBV29-1 and TRBJ2-1; 8 bases map to TRBD2. Specimen: peripheral blood. The CDR3, as DNA: TGCAGCGTCACCATAAGCGGGAGTTTCCCCAATGAGCAGTTCTTC. Its protein is CSVTISGSFPNEQFF.